This T cell receptor (beta chain) was observed in a study of blood T cell repertoires in COVID-19. Produced via immunoSEQ multiplex PCR; TCRdb's table is partial and in-frame only. The sample includes more than 250,000 clones, approximately 85% of them seen just once. CDR1 LGHNA and CDR2 YNFKEQ come from the germline V gene. The CDR3 sequence is 17 residues long. Trimming shortened V by 1 base and J by 6 bases, and 19 bases separated the two germline ends. V usage is TRBV4-2 and J usage is TRBJ2-1, with TRBD1 as a possible D gene (6 bases). Material for sequencing was PBMCs or T cells enriched from blood (not recorded which). The clonotype comes from a man under 40 who had recovered from COVID-19. CDR3 bases: TGTGCCAGCAGCCAAGTGGTGGTACGGACAGAGGCCAATGAGCAGTTCTTC. It translates to CASSQVVVRTEANEQFF.